This TCR beta chain was sequenced for a study of shared clonotypes between healthy human individuals (dated by TCRdb to about 2020). A note on the overall study: The cohort comprised two women and a few men aged 18 to 49 years. Per donor, three plates each were used for CD4 naive and CD4 memory, two for CD8 naive, and one for CD8 memory. Blood TCR repertoires of five healthy adults were deeply sequenced to estimate repertoire size and the extent of clonotype sharing between individuals. To increase sequencing depth and limit assay-specific biases, different laboratories used diverse techniques to prepare libraries and sequence TCR repertoires. Between about 0.94 and 8.9 billion PBMCs per donor were obtained by leukapheresis. Summary of the overall study and its limitations: Compared with non-shared clonotypes, the clonotypes found in all four sorted-subset donors had higher generation probabilities. Naive subsets generally had larger estimated clonotype richness than memory subsets. Sharing across four donors was observed for about 5% of naive CD4, less than 4% of naive CD8, 2% to 2.5% of memory CD4, and roughly 0.4% of memory CD8 clonotypes. Pairwise subsampling indicated that sequencing depth was expected to affect the degree of clonotype sharing among donors. Only blood was sampled, and tissue TCR repertoires likely differ from those in blood. Incomplete sequencing was indicated by rarefaction of sorted-subset datasets, despite the large sequencing depth. The small number of donors limited the genetic and exposure-history diversity represented.

The donors were healthy, HIV-negative adults who had no recently reported acute infections or vaccinations. All donors were Caucasian adults living in Nashville, Tennessee, USA. CD4+ T cells were enriched through magnetic negative selection, after which naive cells were positively selected on CD45RA and the remaining negative fraction served as the memory subset. After blood collection by leukapheresis, PBMCs were isolated using Ficoll-Histopaque density gradient centrifugation and then cryopreserved in the vapor phase of liquid nitrogen. Analytical flow cytometry was used to check the purity and quantity of every magnetically sorted T cell population. Genomic DNA was isolated from every sorted fraction and measured by UV absorbance on a Nanodrop 2000c. With regard to this clone: The target of this receptor is not known. It has no much larger one-base neighbor in the sample; base qualities were not kept.

The V and J ends are trimmed by 0 bases and 8 bases, leaving 13 bases between them. Looking up the germline V gene yields CDR1 SQVTM and CDR2 ANQGSEA. The CDR3 spans 13 residues, from the cysteine through the phenylalanine. The DNA shown is the 39-base CDR3, in frame from base 1. Using the deep immunoSEQ assay, multiplex PCR amplified TCR CDR3 regions from genomic DNA. Extracted genomic DNA from each cell subset was distributed evenly across all wells of several immunoSEQ 96-well plates, and each plate was treated as a replicate. For sorted subsets, each replicate PCR was loaded with approximately 200 ng genomic DNA, equivalent to about 30,000 T cell genomes. Purified libraries were quantified with a Qubit 3.0 fluorometer, sized on a Bioanalyzer 2100, and re-quantified with the KAPA Library Quantification kit. Each immunoSEQ 96-well plate was sequenced on its own single-read 150-cycle Illumina NextSeq 550 flow cell. On the authors' methods: The immunoSEQ output contained only junctional sequences without quality scores, so filtering could not match that applied to full-length reads. To assign V/J genes and CDR3, sequences were annotated against IMGT germline references using PyIR, a Python wrapper for IgBLAST v1.9. Any read was removed if the V/J assignment was weak (E-value above 1e-6), the CDR3 was missing, or the read contained stop codons, out-of-frame junctions, or ambiguous translated residues. A V3J clonotype was defined by an identical inferred V gene, J gene, and CDR3 amino acid sequence. Percentage overlap between repertoires was calculated by dividing the number of shared unique clonotypes by the size of the smaller repertoire. Three approaches were used to assess repertoire richness: RTK rarefaction, the Chao1 estimator, and Recon v2.1 estimates of unobserved clonotypes. For all TCRbeta clonotypes obtained by the gDNA method from four donors, generation probabilities were computed with OLGA. The clones in this table, taken by TCRdb from immuneACCESS, are in-frame only. Not every clone is retained; where verified, under half of the shortfall comes from an unresolved V gene, and the cause of the rest is unknown. The DNA gave D and trimming, while V, J and clone size come from that table. The sample table contains hundreds of thousands of clones; only one count was recorded for approximately 73% of them. Under 2% of the sample is held by the ten biggest clonotypes.

The sequence was obtained from a woman between 25 and 40 years old in good health. This chain joins TRBV29-1 to TRBJ1-2, with an unclear D gene assignment. The sequenced sample was memory CD4+ T cells sorted from blood. The cell subset or site tag for this specimen amounts to: CD45RA-negative fraction. The DNA is TGCAGCGTTGAAGATGGTCGACACCCGGGCTACACCTTC. Translated, it gives CSVEDGRHPGYTF.